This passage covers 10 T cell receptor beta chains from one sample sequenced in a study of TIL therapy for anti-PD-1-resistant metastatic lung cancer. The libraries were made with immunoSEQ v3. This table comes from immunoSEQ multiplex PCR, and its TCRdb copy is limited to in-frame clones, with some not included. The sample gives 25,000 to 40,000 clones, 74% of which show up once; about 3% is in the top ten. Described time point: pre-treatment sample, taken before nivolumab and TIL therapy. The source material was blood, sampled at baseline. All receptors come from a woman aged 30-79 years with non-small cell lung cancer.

The CDR3 bases are TGTGCCAGCAGTGGACGGAGCTCCTATAATTCACCCCTCCACTTT. Translated, it gives CASSGRSSYNSPLHF. V and J are TRBV6-1 and TRBJ1-6; D remains ambiguous. The CDR3 loop spans 15 amino acids. Germline V gene lookup returns CDR1 MNHNS and CDR2 SASEGT. V was pared by 4 bases and J by 0 bases, with 7 bases between.

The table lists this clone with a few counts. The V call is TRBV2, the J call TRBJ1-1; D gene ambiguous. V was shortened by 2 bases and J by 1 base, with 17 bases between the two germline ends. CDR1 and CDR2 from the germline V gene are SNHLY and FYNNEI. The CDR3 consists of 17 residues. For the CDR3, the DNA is TGTGCCAGCAGTGAAAATCCGCCCCGGGCTCCGAACACTGAAGCTTTCTTT. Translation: CASSENPPRAPNTEAFF.

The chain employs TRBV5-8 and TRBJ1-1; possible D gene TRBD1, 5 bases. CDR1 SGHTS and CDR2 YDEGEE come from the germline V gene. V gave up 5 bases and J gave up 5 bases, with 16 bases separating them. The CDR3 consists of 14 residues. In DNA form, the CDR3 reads TGTGCCAGCAGAGTTGTTGCAGGGCTAACTGAAGCTTTCTTT. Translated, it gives CASRVVAGLTEAFF.

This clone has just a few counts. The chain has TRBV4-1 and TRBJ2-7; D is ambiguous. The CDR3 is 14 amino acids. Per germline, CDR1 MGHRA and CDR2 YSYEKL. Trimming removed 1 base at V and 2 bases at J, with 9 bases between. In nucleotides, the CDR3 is TGCGCCAGCAGCCAAGGGGTGAGAACCTACGAGCAGTACTTC. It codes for CASSQGVRTYEQYF.

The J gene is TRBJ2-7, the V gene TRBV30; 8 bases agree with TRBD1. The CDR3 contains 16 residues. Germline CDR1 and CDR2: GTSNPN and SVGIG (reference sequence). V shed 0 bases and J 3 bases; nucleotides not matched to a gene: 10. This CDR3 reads CAWSVPGQDLVYEQYF. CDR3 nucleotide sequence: TGTGCCTGGAGTGTCCCGGGACAGGATTTGGTCTACGAGCAGTACTTC.

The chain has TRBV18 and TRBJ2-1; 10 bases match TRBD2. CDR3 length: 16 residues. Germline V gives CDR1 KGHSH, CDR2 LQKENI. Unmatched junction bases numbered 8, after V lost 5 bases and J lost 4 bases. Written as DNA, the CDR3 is TGTGCCAGCTCAAGCTTCGGGACTAGCGAGTACAATGAGCAGTTCTTC. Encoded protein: CASSSFGTSEYNEQFF.

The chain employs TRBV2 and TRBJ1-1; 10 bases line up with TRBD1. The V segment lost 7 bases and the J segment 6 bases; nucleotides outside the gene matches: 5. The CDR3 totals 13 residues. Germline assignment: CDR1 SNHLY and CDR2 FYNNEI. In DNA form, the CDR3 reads TGTGCCAGCATGAGGACAGGGGGGTCTGAAGCTTTCTTT. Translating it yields CASMRTGGSEAFF.

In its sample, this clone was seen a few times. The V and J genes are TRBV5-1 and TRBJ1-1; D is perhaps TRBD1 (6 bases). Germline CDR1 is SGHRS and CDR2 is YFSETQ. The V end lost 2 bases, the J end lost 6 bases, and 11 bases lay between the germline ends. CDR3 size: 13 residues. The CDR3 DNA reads TGCGCCAGCAGCTTTAGCAGGGGCTCTGAAGCTTTCTTT. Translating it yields CASSFSRGSEAFF.

CDR3 sequence reads: CASSVSHSGRIRRLETQYF. DNA for the CDR3: TGTGCCAGCAGCGTATCCCATAGCGGGAGGATTCGCCGGTTGGAGACCCAGTACTTC. The chain has TRBV11-2 and TRBJ2-5, with 10 bases that match TRBD2. The V and J ends lost 5 bases and 5 bases, in that order; junction bases with no gene match: 20. This CDR3 contains 19 residues. Germline assignment: CDR1 SGHAT and CDR2 FQNNGV.

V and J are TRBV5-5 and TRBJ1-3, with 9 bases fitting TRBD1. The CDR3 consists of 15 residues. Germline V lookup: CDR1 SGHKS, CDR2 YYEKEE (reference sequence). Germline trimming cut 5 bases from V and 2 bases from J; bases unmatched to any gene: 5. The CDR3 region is CASRFGTGTGNTIYF. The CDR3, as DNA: TGTGCCAGCAGATTCGGGACAGGGACTGGAAACACCATATATTTT. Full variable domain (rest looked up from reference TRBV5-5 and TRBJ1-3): DAGVTQSPTHLIKTRGQQVTLRCSPISGHKSVSWYQQVLGQGPQFIFQYYEKEERGRGNFPDRFSARQFPNYSSELNVNALLLGDSALYLCASRFGTGTGNTIYFGEGSWLTVV.